This is a list of T cell receptor beta chains from one sample in a study of monozygotic twins with inflammatory bowel disease. TCRdb reprocessed the 5' RACE reads and stores each CDR3 protein as one record, lacking DNA. The repertoire table contains more than 300,000 distinct CDR3 sequences. Sequencing used blood. These receptors all come from a human donor with ulcerative colitis or Crohn's disease, or a healthy co-twin of an affected twin (not recorded which). Each CDR3 is given with its conserved first and last residue.

>TRBJ2-1|TRBV5-1
CASSNGTGFFNEQFF
>TRBJ2-1|TRBV4-1
CASSQVAGISYNEQFF
>TRBJ1-3|TRBV12-3/TRBV12-4
CASSTGFSSGNTIYF
>TRBJ1-4|TRBV5-1
CASSRTGVGEKLFF
>TRBJ2-3|TRBV4-2
CASSQERAGGVSDTQYF
>TRBJ2-5|TRBV7-6
CASSPTSGGFQETQYF
>TRBJ2-5|TRBV7-9
CASSLSRTGVGTQYF
>TRBJ2-7|TRBV27
CASSPGRSYEQYF
>TRBJ2-1|TRBV2
CASSASGAPGYNEQFF
>TRBJ2-5|TRBV7-3
CASSLPWDSLQETQYF
>TRBJ2-2|TRBV6-2/TRBV6-3
CASKNRANTGELFF
>TRBJ2-1|TRBV25-1
CASGVPLAGSDEQFF
>TRBJ2-7|TRBV7-2
CASSLVWDYSYEQYF
>TRBJ1-5|TRBV18
CASSPAGVSNQPQHF
>TRBJ2-1|TRBV6-4
CASSDSAESLQGEQFF
>TRBJ1-2|TRBV15
CATSMAQGASAYGYTF
>TRBJ2-7|TRBV4-2
CASSQASSGGRLAYEQYF
>TRBJ1-1|TRBV19
CASSPNDLSNTEAFF